This T cell receptor beta chain was recovered during a study of shared clonotypes between healthy human individuals (dated by TCRdb to between 2020 and 2021). In the study overall: A couple of women and a few men aged 18 to 49 years were included in the cohort. To estimate repertoire size and how much clonotype sharing occurs between individuals, the study deeply sequenced the blood TCR repertoires of five healthy adults. Each donor's leukapheresis produced roughly between roughly 0.85 and 9 billion PBMCs. For each donor, three plates each were used for CD4 naive and CD4 memory, two plates were used for CD8 naive, and one plate was used for CD8 memory. Libraries were prepared and TCR repertoires were sequenced by different laboratories using diverse techniques, in order to increase sequencing depth and limit assay-specific biases. What the work shows at the level of the full study, not this receptor alone: Sampling was restricted to blood, and TCR repertoires in tissues likely differ from the TCR repertoires found in blood. Even with the large sequencing depth, rarefaction of the sorted-subset datasets indicated that sequencing was incomplete. Because the study included only a small number of donors, the genetic and exposure-history diversity represented was limited. Based on pairwise subsampling, the degree of clonotype sharing among donors was expected to be affected by sequencing depth. Compared with non-shared clonotypes, clonotypes shared by all four sorted-subset donors had higher generation probabilities. Larger estimated clonotype richness was generally found for naive subsets than for memory subsets. Sharing across a handful of donors was observed for around 4.8% of naive CD4, under 4% of naive CD8, 2% to 2.5% of memory CD4, and roughly 0.4% of memory CD8 clonotypes.

Using the deep immunoSEQ assay, multiplex PCR amplified TCR CDR3 regions from genomic DNA. For each cell subset, the extracted genomic DNA was distributed evenly across all wells of several immunoSEQ 96-well plates, and each plate served as one replicate. Each replicate PCR for sorted subsets received around 0.2 ug genomic DNA, equal to roughly 29,000 T cell genomes. Purified libraries were quantified with a Qubit 3.0 fluorometer, sized on a Bioanalyzer 2100, and re-quantified with the KAPA Library Quantification kit. Each immunoSEQ 96-well plate was sequenced on its own single-read 150-cycle Illumina NextSeq 550 flow cell. Regarding the original processing steps: Because the immunoSEQ output held only junctional sequences and lacked quality scores, the filtering could not match the filtering applied to full-length reads. Sequences were annotated with PyIR, a Python wrapper for IgBLAST v1.9, and V/J genes and CDR3 were assigned using IMGT germline references. Any read was removed if the V/J assignment was weak (E-value above 1e-6), the CDR3 was missing, or the read contained stop codons, out-of-frame junctions, or ambiguous translated residues. V3J clonotypes were defined as sequences sharing an identical inferred V gene, J gene, and CDR3 amino acid sequence. Percentage overlap between repertoires was computed as shared unique clonotypes divided by the size of the smaller repertoire. Three approaches were used to assess repertoire richness: RTK rarefaction, the Chao1 estimator, and Recon v2.1 estimates of unobserved clonotypes. For all TCRbeta clonotypes obtained by the gDNA method from a handful of donors, generation probabilities were computed with OLGA. In its TCRdb copy, this immuneACCESS table keeps in-frame sequences only and misses some clones. Where compared with another copy, unresolved V genes explain less than half of these, and the others have no known cause. V and J calls and clone size follow that table, whereas D and trimming were derived from the DNA. The sample yields about 670,000 clones; about three quarters were counted once. Less than 2% of the sample rests with the top ten.

This clone was observed a few times. The antigen it binds to is not known. Base qualities are not provided; no much larger clone lies one nucleotide away. Healthy HIV-negative adults with no recently reported acute infections or vaccinations were included as donors. Every donor was a Caucasian adult residing in Nashville, Tennessee, USA. CD4+ T cells were enriched through magnetic negative selection, after which naive cells were positively selected on CD45RA and the remaining negative fraction served as the memory subset. After blood collection by leukapheresis, PBMCs were isolated using Ficoll-Histopaque density gradient centrifugation and then cryopreserved in the vapor phase of liquid nitrogen. Analytical flow cytometry was used to check the purity and quantity of each magnetically sorted T cell population. Genomic DNA was isolated from every sorted fraction and measured by UV absorbance on a Nanodrop 2000c.

The CDR3, cysteine through phenylalanine, is 16 amino acids long. The sequence is cut down to CDR3 DNA, 48 bases in frame from base 1. CDR1 and CDR2 (LNHDA, SQIVND) derive from the germline V gene (reference sequence). The V end gives up 3 bases and the J end 1 base, leaving 6 bases in the junction not matched to a gene. The chain is assembled from TRBV19 and TRBJ2-3, with 8 bases in between that match TRBD1. Sequenced input: memory CD4+ T cells sorted from blood. The label giving this sample's cell subset or site can be read as: CD45RA-negative fraction. This TCR was recovered from a woman under 40 in good health. The CDR3 loop reads CASSIQGTGRTDTQYF. The base sequence is TGTGCCAGTAGTATCCAAGGGACAGGCCGCACAGATACGCAGTATTTT.